The source of this T cell receptor (beta chain) is a study of cytotoxic CD8 clonotypes in ibrutinib-treated CLL listed by TCRdb under 2021. About the full investigation: The cohort was composed of around twelve relapsed/refractory and around 15 treatment-naive patients; IGHV unmutated status was identified in roughly 17 patients. Responses were partial in around 25 patients and complete in 2; after median approximately 67 months follow-up, roughly 14 stayed in remission and about 12 progressed. Response samples were obtained after a median of roughly 13 months of treatment, with a range of about 6 to 40 months. On average, each sample had roughly 230,000 productive templates and tens of thousands of productive rearrangements. Longitudinal samples were obtainable from about 30% of the roughly 86 participants in the trial. Cryopreserved peripheral blood mononuclear cells were obtained before treatment, at response, and at either sustained remission or disease progression. General study outcomes and caveats: Baseline clonality exceeded that of age-matched healthy donors and correlated strongly with circulating CD8+ T-cell counts. An increase in clonality was observed at ibrutinib response, with clonality remaining stable during sustained remission and falling back toward baseline at progression. Lymph node repertoires were not examined, and the timing of sampling was not matched between patients in sustained remission and those whose disease progressed. Public clonotypes were found to be uncommon and were observed to contract or remain stable during treatment; the increase in clonality was shown to reflect expansion of private clonotypes at ibrutinib response.

For TCR beta library preparation, around 1.9 micrograms of genomic DNA were extracted from the cryopreserved PBMCs. Longitudinal blood samples from CLL patients on ibrutinib monotherapy were analyzed using high-throughput TCR beta sequencing. The patients took part in an open-label, single-center phase 2 trial of ibrutinib monotherapy. This clone was picked up a small number of times. Its cognate antigen has yet to be identified. It has no much larger one-base neighbor in the sample; base qualities were not kept. CDR1 and CDR2, per the germline V gene, are SGHVS and FQNEAQ. V is cut by 0 bases and J by 1 base, and the space between the germline ends is 11 bases. From its cysteine to its phenylalanine, the CDR3 spans 16 amino acids. Left in the record is the CDR3 DNA by itself, 48 bases read in frame from the first base. The goal of deep resolution MiSeq sequencing was a depth between 1 in 1 million and 1 in 200,000 T cells, and coverage averaged 10x per clonotype. TCR beta libraries were generated with the immunoSEQ hsTCRB Kit. The paper's data handling went like this. ImmunoSEQ Data Assistant and ImmunoSEQ Analyzer were used for data analysis, and V, D and J genes were assigned according to IMGT definitions. Clonality, which ranges from 0 to 1, was calculated by subtracting the normalized Shannon entropy of productive rearrangement frequencies from one. Public clonotype analysis was restricted to overrepresented clonotypes comprising at least 0.05% of each patient's repertoire. About a dozen age-matched healthy donor repertoires from immuneACCESS served as clonality controls. The source is immuneACCESS, and TCRdb retained only in-frame sequences with V and J called. Part of the clones is not carried over; for the studies checked, unresolved V genes explain less than half of this, and the remainder is unexplained. V and J calls and clone size come straight from that table; D and trimming were deduced from the DNA. The sample contains about 9,200 clones, approximately 60% of them found a single time. Over 15% of the sample is taken by the ten largest.

The chain uses TRBV7-8 and TRBJ2-3, with a tentative D gene TRBD2 over 6 matching bases. The sample in question was PBMCs, obtained before ibrutinib treatment. This clonotype originated in a human donor with chronic lymphocytic leukemia. The DNA reads TGTGCCAGCAGCTTAGCGAAGGGACTCGGCACAGATACGCAGTATTTT. Translated, this gives CASSLAKGLGTDTQYF.